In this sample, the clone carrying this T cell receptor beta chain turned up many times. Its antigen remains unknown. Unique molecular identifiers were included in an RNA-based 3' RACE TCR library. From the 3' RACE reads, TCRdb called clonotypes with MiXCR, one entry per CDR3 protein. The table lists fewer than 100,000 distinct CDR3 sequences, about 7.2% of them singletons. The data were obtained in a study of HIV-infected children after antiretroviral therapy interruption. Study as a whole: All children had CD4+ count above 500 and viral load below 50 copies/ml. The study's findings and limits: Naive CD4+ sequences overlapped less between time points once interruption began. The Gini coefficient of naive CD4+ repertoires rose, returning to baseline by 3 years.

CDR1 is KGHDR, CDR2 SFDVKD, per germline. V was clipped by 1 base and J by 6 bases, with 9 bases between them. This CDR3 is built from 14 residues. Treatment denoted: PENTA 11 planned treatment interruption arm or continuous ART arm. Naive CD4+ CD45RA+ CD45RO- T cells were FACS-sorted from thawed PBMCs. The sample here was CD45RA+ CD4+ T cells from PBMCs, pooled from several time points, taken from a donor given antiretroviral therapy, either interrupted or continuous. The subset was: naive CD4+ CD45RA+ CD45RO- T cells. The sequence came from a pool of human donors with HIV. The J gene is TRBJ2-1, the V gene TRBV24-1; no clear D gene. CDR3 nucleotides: TGTGCCACCAGTGATTTTTTTCCATCCAATGAGCAGTTCTTC. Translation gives CATSDFFPSNEQFF.